This T cell receptor (beta chain) was observed in a study of T cell responses to AZD1222 COVID-19 vaccine. General study findings and limits: It was only after the peak T cell response that any repertoires were sampled. Close to half of spike-specific TCRs reportedly recognize unmutated variant regions. The span of vaccine-associated CD4 TCRs extended across spike, with dominance at 160-218 and 743-854. Clonal diversity may have been underestimated in mostly white British donors.

V lost 5 bases to trimming and J lost 5 bases, with 7 bases between them. The V gene's germline CDR1 is SGHTA and CDR2 FQGNSA. The CDR3 has 12 amino acids. On this clone itself: Its antigen is not identified.

TCRdb keeps only in-frame clones here, not all; method: immunoSEQ multiplex PCR. Here the sample spans roughly 150,000 clones, 80% to 95% being singletons. V usage is TRBV7-2 and J usage is TRBJ1-5; D not certain. The TCR originated in an adult who received the AZD1222 COVID-19 vaccine. The specimen was peripheral blood, collected 28 days after the second AZD1222 dose. CDR3 sequence reads: CASSPDYQPQHF. Written as DNA, the CDR3 is TGTGCCAGCAGCCCAGATTATCAGCCCCAGCATTTT. Supplemented by reference TRBV7-2 and TRBJ1-5, the full variable domain reads GAGVSQSPSNKVTEKGKDVELRCDPISGHTALYWYRQSLGQGLEFLIYFQGNSAPDKSGLPSDRFSAERTGGSVSTLTIQRTQQEDSAVYLCASSPDYQPQHFGDGTRLSIL.